This T cell receptor beta chain was captured in a study of T cell changes during pregnancy in multiple sclerosis. This clone was recorded only once. CDR1 is MDHEN and CDR2 is SYDVKM in the germline V gene. Deletions cut 3 bases from V and 9 bases from J, with 24 bases between. CDR3 length: 17 amino acids. The table came from immunoSEQ multiplex PCR; TCRdb's copy has only in-frame clones and leaves some out. The sample lists tens of thousands of clones, about nine tenths seen once, with approximately 6.1% in the top ten. J is TRBJ1-5 and V is TRBV28; weak D call: TRBD1 (5 bases). This receptor was obtained from a female donor with multiple sclerosis, enrolled in a pregnancy study. The sample here was CD8+ T cells from peripheral blood mononuclear cells, taken in the second trimester of pregnancy. CDR3 loop: CASSFSGREGLIGPQHF. The CDR3 nucleotides are TGTGCCAGCAGTTTCTCGGGCAGGGAGGGACTAATTGGGCCCCAGCATTTT.